These 30 T cell receptor beta chains came from one sample sequenced in a study of T cell responses to AZD1222 COVID-19 vaccine. TCRdb's copy holds only in-frame clones and misses some; the assay was immunoSEQ multiplex PCR. The table has around 110,000 clones, roughly nine tenths seen once. Sequenced material: peripheral blood, taken on day 0 of AZD1222 vaccination. Every receptor here comes from an adult in good health.

This clone was picked up a small number of times. The rearrangement uses TRBV6-5 and TRBJ1-2; perhaps TRBD1 as D (5 bases). CDR1 and CDR2 from the germline V gene are MNHEY and SVGAGI. The V end lost 6 bases, the J end lost 8 bases, and 13 bases lay between the germline ends. The CDR3 covers 12 residues. The CDR3 region is CASRPTVWGYTF. CDR3 DNA: TGTGCCAGCAGGCCGACAGTGTGGGGCTACACCTTC.

The rearrangement links TRBV7-3 to TRBJ2-6, with D perhaps matching TRBD1 (7 bases). Per germline, CDR1 SGHTA and CDR2 FQGTGA. V was clipped by 6 bases and J by 0 bases, with 18 bases between them. CDR3 length: 18 amino acids. CDR3: CASSPGGTVHSGANVLTF. Here the CDR3 DNA reads TGTGCCAGCAGTCCAGGGGGGACGGTACACTCTGGGGCCAACGTCCTGACTTTC. The complete variable domain, with remaining parts taken from reference TRBV7-3 and TRBJ2-6, reads GAGVSQTPSNKVTEKGKYVELRCDPISGHTALYWYRQSLGQGPEFLIYFQGTGAADDSGLPNDRFFAVRPEGSVSTLKIQRTERGDSAVYLCASSPGGTVHSGANVLTFGAGSRLTVL.

This clone appeared once. The chain joins TRBV9 to TRBJ2-1; D is undetermined. V was shortened by 0 bases and J by 5 bases, with 9 bases between the two germline ends. Germline CDR1 is SGDLS and CDR2 is YYNGEE. The CDR3 loop spans 14 amino acids. CDR3 sequence reads: CASSVEREDNEQFF. As DNA, the CDR3 is TGTGCCAGCAGCGTAGAAAGGGAAGACAATGAGCAGTTCTTC.

V usage is TRBV18 and J usage is TRBJ2-7, with D maybe TRBD2 (6 bases). CDR1 and CDR2 (germline): KGHSH, LQKENI. The CDR3 loop spans 13 amino acids. V was trimmed by 5 bases and J by 3 bases, leaving 11 bases between them. DNA for the CDR3: TGTGCCAGCTCAACGGGAGCGGGCTACGAGCAGTACGTC. Its translation: CASSTGAGYEQYV.

V and J are TRBV9 and TRBJ2-5, with D perhaps TRBD1 (6 bases). Between the trimmed V and J ends, which lost 6 bases and 4 bases, there was a span of 16 bases. Germline V gives CDR1 SGDLS, CDR2 YYNGEE. The CDR3 is 14 residues long. In DNA, the CDR3 is TGTGCCAGCAACGCCCTTGGGGGCGGAGAGACCCAGTACTTC. Its protein is CASNALGGGETQYF. Combining the CDR3 with reference TRBV9 and TRBJ2-5 gives the whole variable domain DSGVTQTPKHLITATGQRVTLRCSPRSGDLSVYWYQQSLDQGLQFLIQYYNGEERAKGNILERFSAQQFPDLHSELNLSSLELGDSALYFCASNALGGGETQYFGPGTRLLVL.

This chain uses TRBV4-1 with TRBJ2-5; 13 positions match TRBD2. Unmatched junction bases numbered 1, after V lost 4 bases and J lost 2 bases. The CDR3 is 15 residues long. Germline assignment: CDR1 MGHRA and CDR2 YSYEKL. The CDR3: CASSPGLAGQETQYF. CDR3 DNA: TGCGCCAGCAGCCCGGGACTAGCGGGGCAAGAGACCCAGTACTTC.

The rearrangement uses TRBV19 and TRBJ1-1; 8 bases map to TRBD1. The CDR3 consists of 14 residues. Germline CDR1 is LNHDA and CDR2 is SQIVND (reference sequence). V lost 7 bases, J lost 2 bases, and 6 bases stayed unmatched. Written as DNA, the CDR3 is TGTGCCAGTAACGTACAGGGGGATAACACTGAAGCTTTCTTT. Protein product: CASNVQGDNTEAFF.

V usage is TRBV6-1 and J usage is TRBJ1-1, with TRBD1 matching 8 bases. CDR3 length: 15 amino acids. V lost 7 bases, J lost 8 bases, and 15 bases stayed unmatched. Germline V gives CDR1 MNHNS, CDR2 SASEGT. The CDR3 region is CASIPTGTGGLEAFF. In DNA, the CDR3 is TGTGCCAGCATCCCCACCGGGACAGGAGGGCTAGAAGCTTTCTTT.

The chain employs TRBV3-1 (or the pseudogene TRBV3-2) and TRBJ1-1, with unresolved D. Germline lookup yields CDR1 LGHDT and CDR2 YNNKEL (reference sequence). This CDR3 has 14 residues. V dropped 3 bases and J dropped 4 bases, with 12 bases sitting between them. CDR3: CASSHSGRLTEAFF. The CDR3 region has the DNA TGTGCCAGCAGCCATTCCGGGAGGCTCACTGAAGCTTTCTTT.

The chain links TRBV18 to TRBJ1-2; D gene ambiguous. The CDR3 is 15 amino acids. The germline CDR1 and CDR2 sequences are KGHSH and LQKENI. With 0 bases removed from V and 4 bases from J, the gap between germline ends came to 12 bases. The CDR3 DNA reads TGTGCCAGCTCACCACCGGGGAGGATAATCTATGGCTACACCTTC. Translation gives CASSPPGRIIYGYTF.

This chain links TRBV19 with TRBJ2-5, with TRBD1 matching 9 bases. From germline, CDR1 is LNHDA and CDR2 SQIVND (reference sequence). V dropped 4 bases and J dropped 5; count of bases not matched to a gene: 14. This CDR3 comprises 17 residues. The CDR3 coding sequence is TGTGCCAGTAGTACGCGACCAGACAGGGGGGCGCGCGAGACCCAGTACTTC. Its protein product is CASSTRPDRGARETQYF. The variable domain in full, completed from reference TRBV19 and TRBJ2-5, reads DGGITQSPKYLFRKEGQNVTLSCEQNLNHDAMYWYRQDPGQGLRLIYYSQIVNDFQKGDIAEGYSVSREKKESFPLTVTSAQKNPTAFYLCASSTRPDRGARETQYFGPGTRLLVL.

The rearrangement links TRBV6-5 to TRBJ2-7; 13 bases align to TRBD2. The V and J ends lost 6 bases and 2 bases, in that order; junction bases with no gene match: 4. The CDR3 loop spans 15 amino acids. The germline V gene encodes CDR1 MNHEY and CDR2 SVGAGI. The CDR3 DNA reads as TGTGCCAGCAGAAGGACTAGCGGGGGCCCCTACGAGCAGTACTTC. Translating it yields CASRRTSGGPYEQYF.

This rearrangement joins TRBV5-1 to TRBJ1-2, with a tentative D call TRBD1 (6 bases). This CDR3 comprises 13 residues. Per the germline V gene, CDR1 is SGHRS and CDR2 is YFSETQ. V gave up 2 bases and J gave up 6 bases, with 11 bases separating them. CDR3 sequence: CASSFFGGDGYTF. The CDR3 nucleotides read TGCGCCAGCAGCTTTTTCGGGGGCGATGGCTACACCTTC.

The chain combines TRBV25-1 with TRBJ2-1, with D maybe TRBD2 (5 bases). The CDR3 sequence is 16 residues long. Trimming stripped 3 bases from V and 8 bases from J, with 20 bases between. Germline-derived CDR1 and CDR2 are MGHDK and SYGVNS. The CDR3 loop is CASSDRGIVLLDEQFF. The CDR3 coding sequence is TGTGCCAGCAGTGATCGAGGGATTGTCCTCCTCGATGAGCAGTTCTTC.

The chain links TRBV6-5 to TRBJ1-2, with D maybe TRBD1 (5 bases). The CDR3 has 13 amino acids. V dropped 6 bases and J dropped 2 bases, with 10 bases sitting between them. The germline V gene encodes CDR1 MNHEY and CDR2 SVGAGI. CDR3 amino acids: CASSRTFNYGYTF. The CDR3 DNA follows: TGTGCCAGCAGCCGGACATTCAACTATGGCTACACCTTC.

V gene TRBV6-5 combines with J gene TRBJ1-2; tentatively, D is TRBD1 (5 bases). With 6 bases removed from V and 2 bases from J, the gap between germline ends came to 16 bases. The CDR3 sequence is 15 residues long. From germline, CDR1 is MNHEY and CDR2 SVGAGI. This CDR3 reads CASSKGTMLNYGYTF. The CDR3 bases are TGTGCCAGCAGCAAGGGGACGATGCTGAACTATGGCTACACCTTC.

V is TRBV10-3 and J is TRBJ1-2; 7 bases are shared with TRBD1. CDR1 is ENHRY, CDR2 SYGVKD, per germline. The CDR3 extends over 14 amino acids. The junction had 4 bases not matched to a gene; V was cut back by 6 bases and J by 0 bases. CDR3: CAIRRQGANYGYTF. The CDR3 DNA reads as TGTGCCATCAGGCGACAGGGAGCTAACTATGGCTACACCTTC.

This clone was recorded once. The gene calls are TRBV9 and TRBJ1-3; D may be TRBD1 (5 bases). The CDR3 totals 13 residues. Germline V gene sequence: CDR1 SGDLS, CDR2 YYNGEE. V was clipped by 7 bases and J by 4 bases, with 12 bases between them. In DNA, the CDR3 is TGTGCCAGCCAGGATCGGGGGGGAAACACCATATATTTT. Translated: CASQDRGGNTIYF.

This clone was seen a handful of times. The V call is TRBV11-2, the J call TRBJ1-6, with 7 bases that match TRBD1. Trimming took 7 bases from V and 8 from J; bases not matched to a gene: 8. The CDR3 sequence is 14 residues long. The germline V gene has CDR1 SGHAT and CDR2 FQNNGV. Written as DNA, the CDR3 is TGTGCCAGCACCAGTACAGGGGTCCATTCACCCCTCCACTTT. Residues: CASTSTGVHSPLHF.

This rearrangement joins TRBV7-2 to TRBJ1-2, with D unresolved. This CDR3 has 13 residues. In germline, CDR1 is SGHTA, CDR2 FQGNSA. V shed 1 base and J shed 6 bases, with 9 bases lying between them. The CDR3 DNA sequence: TGTGCCAGCAGCTTAGTTCAGCTCCATGGCTACACCTTC. Protein product: CASSLVQLHGYTF.

This sequence joins TRBV19 and TRBJ2-3; 10 nucleotides agree with TRBD1. Germline V gene lookup returns CDR1 LNHDA and CDR2 SQIVND (reference sequence). Trimming cost V 3 bases and J 2 bases; bases outside gene matches: 11. The CDR3 runs 18 residues. The DNA for the CDR3 is TGTGCCAGTAGTATGACAGGGGGCGCGAGGGGGATCACAGATACGCAGTATTTT. Protein: CASSMTGGARGITDTQYF.

The chain combines TRBV5-1 with TRBJ1-5; the D gene is possibly TRBD1 (6 bases). This CDR3 spans 15 amino acids. Trimming removed 0 bases from V and 3 bases from J, with 10 bases in between. The germline CDR1 and CDR2 sequences are SGHRS and YFSETQ. The CDR3 sequence is CASSLVDSLNQPQHF. The DNA for the CDR3 is TGCGCCAGCAGCTTGGTGGACAGCCTCAATCAGCCCCAGCATTTT. The full variable domain, rest sourced from reference TRBV5-1 and TRBJ1-5, is KAGVTQTPRYLIKTRGQQVTLSCSPISGHRSVSWYQQTPGQGLQFLFEYFSETQRNKGNFPGRFSGRQFSNSRSEMNVSTLELGDSALYLCASSLVDSLNQPQHFGDGTRLSIL.

This chain joins TRBV7-2 and TRBJ2-5; D gene ambiguous. CDR1 and CDR2 (germline): SGHTA, FQGNSA. The CDR3 loop spans 14 amino acids. V lost 5 bases and J lost 0, with 10 bases in between. CDR3: CASSPVINQETQYF. The CDR3 nucleotides read TGTGCCAGCAGCCCCGTCATAAACCAAGAGACCCAGTACTTC.

The chain couples TRBV19 to TRBJ1-5; the match to TRBD1 covers 7 bases. V lost 10 bases, J lost 6 bases, and 15 bases stayed unmatched. CDR1 LNHDA and CDR2 SQIVND come from the germline V gene (reference sequence). The length of the CDR3 is 15 residues. The chain's CDR3 is CATSWGQGVFQPQHF. The CDR3 DNA follows: TGTGCCACCAGTTGGGGGCAGGGGGTATTTCAGCCCCAGCATTTT.

The gene calls are TRBV7-9 and TRBJ1-3; weak D call: TRBD1 (5 bases). Germline CDR1 is SEHNR and CDR2 is FQNEAQ (reference sequence). This CDR3 region has 11 residues. The ends were cut back, 8 bases at V and 4 bases at J, with 6 bases in the middle. CDR3 loop: CASDRGNTIYF. In DNA form, the CDR3 reads TGTGCCAGCGACAGAGGAAACACCATATATTTT.

The gene calls are TRBV5-5 and TRBJ1-2, with D tentatively TRBD1 (5 bases). Trimming shortened V by 0 bases and J by 4 bases, and 13 bases separated the two germline ends. This CDR3 has 15 residues. Per the germline V gene, CDR1 is SGHKS and CDR2 is YYEKEE (reference sequence). CDR3 nucleotide sequence: TGTGCCAGCAGCTTGGGCAGGGCGGACCCCTATGGCTACACCTTC. Translating gives CASSLGRADPYGYTF.

The V call is TRBV12-3 or TRBV12-4, the J call TRBJ1-4, with 10 nucleotides matching TRBD1. V lost 6 bases, J lost 8 bases, and 0 bases stayed unmatched. The CDR3 is made up of 12 amino acids. CDR3 sequence (DNA): TGTGCCAGCAGGGACAGGGGGGAAAAACTGTTTTTT. The encoded protein is CASRDRGEKLFF.

As to this clone: This sample includes further DNA sequences coding for the same CDR3. The rearrangement links TRBV12-3 or TRBV12-4 to TRBJ1-2, with no clear D. Trimming took off 1 base at V and 5 bases at J, with 5 bases between the two ends. The CDR3 has 12 residues. Written as DNA, the CDR3 is TGTGCCAGCAGTTTAGAGGGATATGGCTACACCTTC. This codes for CASSLEGYGYTF.

The chain links TRBV30 to TRBJ1-6; D not resolved. The V end was cut by 0 bases, the J end by 7 bases, with 4 bases between. The CDR3 is 12 residues long. Germline CDR1 and CDR2: GTSNPN and SVGIG (reference sequence). CDR3 nucleotide sequence: TGTGCCTGGAGTGTAGGGAATTCACCCCTCCACTTT. Its protein product is CAWSVGNSPLHF.

V usage is TRBV27 and J usage is TRBJ1-4; D may be TRBD1 (6 bases). The CDR3 consists of 15 residues. Germline assignment: CDR1 MNHEY and CDR2 SMNVEV (reference sequence). V was trimmed by 6 bases and J by 8 bases, leaving 19 bases between them. The CDR3 protein is CASSGTPIVGEKLFF. The CDR3 coding sequence is TGTGCCAGCAGCGGGACACCAATCGTAGGGGAAAAACTGTTTTTT.